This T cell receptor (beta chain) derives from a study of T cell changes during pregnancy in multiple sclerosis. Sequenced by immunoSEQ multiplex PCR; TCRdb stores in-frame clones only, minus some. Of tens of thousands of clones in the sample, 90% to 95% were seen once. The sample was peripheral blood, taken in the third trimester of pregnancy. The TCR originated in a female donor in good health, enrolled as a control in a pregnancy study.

The DNA for the CDR3 is TGTGCCAGCAGCTATTATCCTAGCGGGAGTTTCAATGAGCAGTTCTTC. This gives the protein CASSYYPSGSFNEQFF. J is TRBJ2-1 and V is TRBV9; 10 bases match TRBD2. There are 16 residues in the CDR3. CDR1 SGDLS and CDR2 YYNGEE come from the germline V gene. After removal of 4 bases from V and 6 bases from J, the junction contained 10 bases not matched to a gene. The full variable domain, rest sourced from reference TRBV9 and TRBJ2-1, is DSGVTQTPKHLITATGQRVTLRCSPRSGDLSVYWYQQSLDQGLQFLIQYYNGEERAKGNILERFSAQQFPDLHSELNLSSLELGDSALYFCASSYYPSGSFNEQFFGPGTRLTVL.